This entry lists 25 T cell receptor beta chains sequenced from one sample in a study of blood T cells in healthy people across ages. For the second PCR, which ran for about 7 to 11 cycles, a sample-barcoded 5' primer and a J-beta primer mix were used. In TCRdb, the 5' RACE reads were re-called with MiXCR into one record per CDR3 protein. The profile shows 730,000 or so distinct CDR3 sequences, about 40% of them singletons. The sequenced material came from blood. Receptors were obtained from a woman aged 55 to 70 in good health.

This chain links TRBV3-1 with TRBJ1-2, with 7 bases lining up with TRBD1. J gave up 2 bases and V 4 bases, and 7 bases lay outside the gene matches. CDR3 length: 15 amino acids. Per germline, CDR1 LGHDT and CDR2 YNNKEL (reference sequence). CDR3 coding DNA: TGTGCCAGCAGCCCCTTACAGGGGCAAAACTATGGCTACACCTTC. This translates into CASSPLQGQNYGYTF.

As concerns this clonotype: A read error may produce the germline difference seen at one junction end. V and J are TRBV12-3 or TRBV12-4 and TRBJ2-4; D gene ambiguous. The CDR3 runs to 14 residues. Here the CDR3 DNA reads TGTGCCAGCAGTGTCCTCTGGCTCAAAAACATCCAGTACTTC. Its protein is CASSVLWLKNIQYF.

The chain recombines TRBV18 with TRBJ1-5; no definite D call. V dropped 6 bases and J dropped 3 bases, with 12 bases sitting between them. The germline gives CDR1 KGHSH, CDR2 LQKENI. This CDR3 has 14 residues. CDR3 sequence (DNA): TGTGCCAGCTCCTTTAACAGAGACAATCAGCCCCAGCATTTT. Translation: CASSFNRDNQPQHF. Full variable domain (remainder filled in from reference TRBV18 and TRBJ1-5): NAGVMQNPRHLVRRRGQEARLRCSPMKGHSHVYWYRQLPEEGLKFMVYLQKENIIDESGMPKERFSAEFPKEGPSILRIQQVVRGDSAAYFCASSFNRDNQPQHFGDGTRLSIL.

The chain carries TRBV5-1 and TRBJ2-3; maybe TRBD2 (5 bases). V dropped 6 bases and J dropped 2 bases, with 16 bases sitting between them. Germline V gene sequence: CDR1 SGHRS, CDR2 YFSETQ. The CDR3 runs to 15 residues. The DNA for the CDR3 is TGCGCCAGCATAGAAGCTAGCCTCTCCACAGATACGCAGTATTTT. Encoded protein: CASIEASLSTDTQYF.

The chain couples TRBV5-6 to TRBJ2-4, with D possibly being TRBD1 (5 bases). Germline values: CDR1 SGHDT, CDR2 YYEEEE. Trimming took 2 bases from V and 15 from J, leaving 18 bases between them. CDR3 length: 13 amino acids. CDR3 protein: CASSLSTGLQGYF. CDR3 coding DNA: TGTGCCAGCAGCTTATCTACAGGCCTCCAAGGGTACTTC.

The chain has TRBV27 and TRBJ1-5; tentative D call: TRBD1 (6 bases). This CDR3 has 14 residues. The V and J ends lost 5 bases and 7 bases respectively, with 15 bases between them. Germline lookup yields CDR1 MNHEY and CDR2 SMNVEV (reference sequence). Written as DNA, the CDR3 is TGTGCCAGCAGTCGCGGACAGTTAGGGCAGCCCCAGCATTTT. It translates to CASSRGQLGQPQHF.

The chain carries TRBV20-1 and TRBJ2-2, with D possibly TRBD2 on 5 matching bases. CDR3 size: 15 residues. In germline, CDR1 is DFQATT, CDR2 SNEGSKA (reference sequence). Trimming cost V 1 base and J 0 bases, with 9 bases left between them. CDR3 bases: TGCAGTGCTAGAGGAGCGGCAACGAACACCGGGGAGCTGTTTTTT. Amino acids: CSARGAATNTGELFF.

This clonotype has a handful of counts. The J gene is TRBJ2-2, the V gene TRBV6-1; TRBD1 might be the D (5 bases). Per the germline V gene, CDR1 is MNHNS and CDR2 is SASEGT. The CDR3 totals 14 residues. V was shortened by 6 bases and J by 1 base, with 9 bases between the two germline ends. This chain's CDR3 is CASRRQMNTGELFF. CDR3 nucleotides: TGTGCCAGCAGGCGACAGATGAACACCGGGGAGCTGTTTTTT.

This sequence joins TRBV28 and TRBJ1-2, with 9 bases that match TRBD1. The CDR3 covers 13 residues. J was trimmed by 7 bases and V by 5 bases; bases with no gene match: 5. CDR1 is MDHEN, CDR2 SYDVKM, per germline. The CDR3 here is CASSRTGEGGYTF. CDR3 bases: TGTGCCAGCAGTAGGACAGGGGAAGGTGGCTACACCTTC.

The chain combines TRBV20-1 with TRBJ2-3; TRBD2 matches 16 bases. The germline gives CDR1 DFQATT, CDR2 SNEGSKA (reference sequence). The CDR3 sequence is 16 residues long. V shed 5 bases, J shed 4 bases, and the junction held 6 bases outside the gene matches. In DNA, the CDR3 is TGCAGTGCTCACAAGGGGACTAGCGGGAGGGCAGATACGCAGTATTTT. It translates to CSAHKGTSGRADTQYF.

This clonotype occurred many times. The CDR3 sequence: CASSLVAGSYNEQFF. CDR3 DNA sequence: TGTGCCAGCAGCTTAGTAGCGGGCTCCTACAATGAGCAGTTCTTC. The rearrangement joins TRBV7-2 to TRBJ2-1; 7 bases line up with TRBD2. This CDR3 contains 15 residues. The V segment lost 1 base and the J segment 0 bases; nucleotides outside the gene matches: 0. Germline V gene sequence: CDR1 SGHTA, CDR2 FQGNSA.

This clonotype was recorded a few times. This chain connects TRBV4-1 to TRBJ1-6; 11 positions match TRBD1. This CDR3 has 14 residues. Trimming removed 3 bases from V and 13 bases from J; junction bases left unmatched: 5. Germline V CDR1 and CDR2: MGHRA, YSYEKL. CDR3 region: CASSQDRGQLPLHF. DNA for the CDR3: TGCGCCAGCAGCCAGGACAGGGGGCAGCTTCCCCTCCACTTT.

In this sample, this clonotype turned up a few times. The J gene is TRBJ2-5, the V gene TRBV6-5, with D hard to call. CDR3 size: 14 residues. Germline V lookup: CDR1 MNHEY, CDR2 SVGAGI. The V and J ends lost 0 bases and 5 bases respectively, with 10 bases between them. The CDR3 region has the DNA TGTGCCAGCAGTTACTCGAGTGGGCGGGAGACCCAGTACTTC. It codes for CASSYSSGRETQYF.

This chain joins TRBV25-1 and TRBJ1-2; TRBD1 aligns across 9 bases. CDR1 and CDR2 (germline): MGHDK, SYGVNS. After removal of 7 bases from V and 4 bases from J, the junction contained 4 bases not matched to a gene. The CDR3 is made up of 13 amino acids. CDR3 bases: TGTGCCAGCACCCGGACAGGGGCCTATGGCTACACCTTC. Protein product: CASTRTGAYGYTF.

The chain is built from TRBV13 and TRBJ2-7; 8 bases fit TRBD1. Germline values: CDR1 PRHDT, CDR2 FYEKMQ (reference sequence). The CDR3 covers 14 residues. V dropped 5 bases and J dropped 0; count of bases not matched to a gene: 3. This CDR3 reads CASSMGTGSYEQYF. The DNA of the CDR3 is TGTGCCAGCAGCATGGGGACAGGCTCCTACGAGCAGTACTTC.

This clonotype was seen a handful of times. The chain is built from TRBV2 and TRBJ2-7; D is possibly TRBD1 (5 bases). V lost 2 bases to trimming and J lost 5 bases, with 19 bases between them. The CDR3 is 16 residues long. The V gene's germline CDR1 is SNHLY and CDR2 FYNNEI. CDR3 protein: CASSEWGRLRVDEQYF. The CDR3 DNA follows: TGTGCCAGCAGTGAATGGGGCCGTCTTAGGGTCGACGAGCAGTACTTC.

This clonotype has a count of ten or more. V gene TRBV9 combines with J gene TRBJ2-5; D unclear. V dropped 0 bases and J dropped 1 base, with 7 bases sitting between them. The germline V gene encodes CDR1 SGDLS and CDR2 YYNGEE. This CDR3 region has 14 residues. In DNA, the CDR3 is TGTGCCAGCAGCGTAGATCGCGGCCAAGAGACCCAGTACTTC. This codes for CASSVDRGQETQYF.

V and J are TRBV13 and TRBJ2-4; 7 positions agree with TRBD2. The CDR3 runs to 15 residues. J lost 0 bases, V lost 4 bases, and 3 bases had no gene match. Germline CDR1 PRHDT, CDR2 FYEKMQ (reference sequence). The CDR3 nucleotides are TGTGCCAGCAGCTCGGGGGGTCTAGCCAAAAACATTCAGTACTTC. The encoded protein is CASSSGGLAKNIQYF.

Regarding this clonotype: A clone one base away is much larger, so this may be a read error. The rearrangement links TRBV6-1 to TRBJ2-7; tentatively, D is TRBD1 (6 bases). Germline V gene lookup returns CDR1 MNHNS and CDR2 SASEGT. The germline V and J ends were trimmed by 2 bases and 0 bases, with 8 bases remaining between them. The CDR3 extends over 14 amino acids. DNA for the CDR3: TGTGCCAGCAGTGAACAGGGGTACTCCTACGAGCAGTACTTC. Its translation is CASSEQGYSYEQYF.

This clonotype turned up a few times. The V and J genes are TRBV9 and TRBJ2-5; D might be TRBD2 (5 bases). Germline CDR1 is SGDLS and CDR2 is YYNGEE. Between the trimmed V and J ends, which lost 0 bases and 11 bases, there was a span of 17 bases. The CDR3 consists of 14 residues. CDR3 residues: CASSVDTEGLEQYF. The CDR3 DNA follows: TGTGCCAGCAGCGTAGATACCGAGGGTCTGGAGCAGTACTTC.

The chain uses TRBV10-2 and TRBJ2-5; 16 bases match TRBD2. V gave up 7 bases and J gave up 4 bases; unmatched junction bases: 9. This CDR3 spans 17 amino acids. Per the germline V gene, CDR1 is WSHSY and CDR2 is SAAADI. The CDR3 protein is CASKTGTSGREVETQYF. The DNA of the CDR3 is TGCGCCAGCAAAACTGGGACTAGCGGGAGGGAGGTAGAGACCCAGTACTTC.

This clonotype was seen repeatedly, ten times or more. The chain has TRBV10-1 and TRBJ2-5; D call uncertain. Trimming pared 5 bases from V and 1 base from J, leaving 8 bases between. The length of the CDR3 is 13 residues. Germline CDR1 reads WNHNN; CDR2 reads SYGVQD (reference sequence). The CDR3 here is CASSSRVQETQYF. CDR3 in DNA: TGCGCCAGCAGTAGTCGGGTCCAAGAGACCCAGTACTTC.

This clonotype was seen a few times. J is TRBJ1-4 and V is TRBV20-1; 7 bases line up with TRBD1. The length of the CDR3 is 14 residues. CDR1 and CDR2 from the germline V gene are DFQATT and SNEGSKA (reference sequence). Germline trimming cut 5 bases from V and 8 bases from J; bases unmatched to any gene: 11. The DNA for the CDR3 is TGCAGTGCTTCCCCCCTTGTGACAGGGGAAAAACTGTTTTTT. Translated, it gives CSASPLVTGEKLFF.

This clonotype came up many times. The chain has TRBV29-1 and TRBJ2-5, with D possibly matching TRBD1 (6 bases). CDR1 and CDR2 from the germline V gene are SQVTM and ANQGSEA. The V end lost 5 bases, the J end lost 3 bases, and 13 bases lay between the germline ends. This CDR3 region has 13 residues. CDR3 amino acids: CSVRGTNEETQYF. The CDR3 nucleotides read TGCAGCGTTCGAGGGACAAACGAAGAGACCCAGTACTTC.

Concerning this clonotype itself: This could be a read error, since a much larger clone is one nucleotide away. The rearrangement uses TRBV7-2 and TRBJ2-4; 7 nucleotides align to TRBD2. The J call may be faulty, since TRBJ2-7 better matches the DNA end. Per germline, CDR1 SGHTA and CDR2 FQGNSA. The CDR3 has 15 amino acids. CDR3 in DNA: TGTGCCAGCAGCTTAGTTTCTGCGGGAGTAGTCGAGCAGTACTTC. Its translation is CASSLVSAGVVEQYF.